A single sample is the source of the 4 T cell receptor beta chains below, sequenced in a study of shared clonotypes between healthy human individuals. Selected positively for CCR7 and CD45RO-negative, naive CD8 cells excluded terminally differentiated effector memory CD45RA+ cells. Generated by immunoSEQ multiplex PCR, the TCRdb table keeps only in-frame clones and is missing some. The repertoire holds hundreds of thousands of clones, with 85% to 95% as singletons. The sample was naive CD8+ T cells sorted from blood. The receptors were gathered from a young woman in good health.

V and J are TRBV27 and TRBJ2-2, with D tentatively TRBD2 (6 bases). The V and J ends lost 0 bases and 7 bases respectively, with 9 bases between them. In germline, CDR1 is MNHEY, CDR2 SMNVEV (reference sequence). CDR3 length: 14 residues. This CDR3 is CASSLSPEGGELFF. The CDR3 coding sequence is TGTGCCAGCAGTTTATCCCCGGAGGGCGGGGAGCTGTTTTTT.

The rearrangement joins TRBV11-2 to TRBJ2-7; a weak D match, TRBD2 (6 bases). The V gene lost 5 bases and the J gene lost 12 bases, with 17 bases spanning the gap. Germline V gene lookup returns CDR1 SGHAT and CDR2 FQNNGV. The CDR3 is 12 amino acids. CDR3 sequence (DNA): TGTGCCAGCAGCACAAGGGGTCGCGGGGTGTACTTC. It encodes CASSTRGRGVYF. Using reference TRBV11-2 and TRBJ2-7 for the parts outside the CDR3, the full variable domain is EAGVAQSPRYKIIEKRQSVAFWCNPISGHATLYWYQQILGQGPKLLIQFQNNGVVDDSQLPKDRFSAERLKGVDSTLKIQPAKLEDSAVYLCASSTRGRGVYFGPGTRLTVT.

The chain joins TRBV6-6 to TRBJ1-5; unclear D gene. V lost 8 bases, J lost 0 bases, and 14 bases lay in between. This CDR3 has 15 amino acids. Germline loops: CDR1 MNHNY, CDR2 SVGAGI (reference sequence). CDR3 coding DNA: TGTGCCAGCCGAATCGACACCTATAGCAATCAGCCCCAGCATTTT. Its translation is CASRIDTYSNQPQHF.

The chain has TRBV5-4 and TRBJ1-1; no clear D gene. Germline CDR1 reads SGHNT; CDR2 reads YYREEE (reference sequence). Trimming took off 0 bases at V and 6 bases at J, with 6 bases between the two ends. The length of the CDR3 is 12 residues. Here the CDR3 DNA reads TGTGCCAGCAGCTTGGGCCGTTCTGAAGCTTTCTTT. It encodes CASSLGRSEAFF. Looking up the rest from reference TRBV5-4 and TRBJ1-1 gives the full variable domain: ETGVTQSPTHLIKTRGQQVTLRCSSQSGHNTVSWYQQALGQGPQFIFQYYREEENGRGNFPPRFSGLQFPNYSSELNVNALELDDSALYLCASSLGRSEAFFGQGTRLTVV.